This entry describes one T cell receptor beta chain. These data belong to a study of blood T cell repertoires in COVID-19. Study-level background: PBMCs, B-cell-depleted T cells, or T cells were the source of the cDNA or gDNA that made up the material.

Original handling: By means of reference gene primer amplification, nucleated cell counts were estimated. TCRdb's table, derived via immunoSEQ multiplex PCR, lists solely in-frame clones and lacks some. V, J and clone size derive from that table, while D and trimming were established from the DNA sequence. The top ten hold roughly 49% of the sample, which has approximately 70,000 clones, roughly two thirds seen once. Trimming removed 7 bases from V and 10 bases from J; junction bases left unmatched: 13. This CDR3 contains 14 residues. CDR1 is SGHVS, CDR2 FNYEAQ, per germline. Participants' own reports of clinical history determined their cohort assignment. All exposed participants met a person with COVID-19 within 2 weeks before entering the study.

Sequencing used PBMCs or T cells enriched from blood (not recorded which). This sequence was found in a woman aged 55 to 70 who had been exposed to COVID-19. The V and J genes are TRBV7-6 and TRBJ2-1; 7 bases agree with TRBD2. CDR3: CASTGSQAAGEQFF. The DNA of the CDR3 is TGTGCCAGCACCGGGTCCCAGGCAGCGGGAGAGCAGTTCTTC.